These T cell receptor beta chains were read from a single sample in a study of CD8 T cells in ankylosing spondylitis. TCRdb used MiXCR to reprocess the 5' RACE reads, holding one entry per CDR3 protein. The sample carries roughly 700,000 distinct CDR3 sequences, about 20% recorded once. Sequenced material: blood, either unsorted or a sorted T cell fraction (not recorded which). The receptors were gathered from a male donor with ankylosing spondylitis. Both conserved end residues are part of each CDR3. D genes are given only for firm matches. The size of a clone is reported for some rows only, either as once, few or many, or as a class for expanded clones.

.	TRBV12-3/TRBV12-4	TRBJ2-1	TRBD2	TGTGCCAGCAGCCCCAGAGCGGGAGCGCTAGCCATGGAGCAGTTCTTC	CASSPRAGALAMEQFF
.	TRBV4-1	TRBJ1-1	TRBD1	TGCGCCAGCAGCCTGCCGGGACAGGCGGGGACTGAAGCTTTCTTT	CASSLPGQAGTEAFF
many	TRBV12-3/TRBV12-4	TRBJ1-1	.	TGTGCCAGCAGTTTATCCACTGAAGCTTTCTTT	CASSLSTEAFF
many	TRBV12-3/TRBV12-4	TRBJ2-1	TRBD2	TGTGCCAGCATCTCAGCGGGGAGCTCCTACAATGAGCAGTTCTTC	CASISAGSSYNEQFF
.	TRBV12-3/TRBV12-4	TRBJ2-1	TRBD2	TGTGCCAGCAGTACAACCGGGACTAGACTTCCCCGGGGCAATGAGCAGTTCTTC	CASSTTGTRLPRGNEQFF
once	TRBV2	TRBJ1-1	.	TGTGCCAGCAGTGAAGGGGAGAACACTGAAGCTTTCTTT	CASSEGENTEAFF
.	TRBV12-3/TRBV12-4	TRBJ2-1	TRBD2	TGTGCCAGCAGCCACCCGGGACTAGCGGGGTTGTCCTACAATGAGCAGTTCTTC	CASSHPGLAGLSYNEQFF
.	TRBV20-1	TRBJ2-3	.	TGCAGTGCTATCCAGGGAGATACGCAGTATTTT	CSAIQGDTQYF
few	TRBV29-1	TRBJ2-3	.	TGCAGCGTTGAAGGGGTAGCGGAGGGCCCAGATACGCAGTATTTT	CSVEGVAEGPDTQYF
.	TRBV7-3	TRBJ2-1	TRBD2	TGTGCCAGCAGCTTGACGAGCGGGAACCCCTACAATGAGCAGTTCTTC	CASSLTSGNPYNEQFF